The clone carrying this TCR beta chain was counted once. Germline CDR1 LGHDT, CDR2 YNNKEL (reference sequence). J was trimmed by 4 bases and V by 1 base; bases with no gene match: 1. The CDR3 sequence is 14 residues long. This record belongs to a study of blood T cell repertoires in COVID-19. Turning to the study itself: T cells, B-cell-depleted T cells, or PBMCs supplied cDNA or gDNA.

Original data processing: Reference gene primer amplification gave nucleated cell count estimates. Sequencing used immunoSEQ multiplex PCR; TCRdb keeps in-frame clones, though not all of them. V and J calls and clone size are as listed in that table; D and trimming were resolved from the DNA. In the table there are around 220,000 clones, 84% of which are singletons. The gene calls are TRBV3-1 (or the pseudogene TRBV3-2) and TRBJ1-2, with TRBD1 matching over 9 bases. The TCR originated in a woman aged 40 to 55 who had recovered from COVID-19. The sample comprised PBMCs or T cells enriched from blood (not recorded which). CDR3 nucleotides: TGTGCCAGCAGCCAAGGGACAGGGGTCTATGGCTACACCTTC. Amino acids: CASSQGTGVYGYTF.